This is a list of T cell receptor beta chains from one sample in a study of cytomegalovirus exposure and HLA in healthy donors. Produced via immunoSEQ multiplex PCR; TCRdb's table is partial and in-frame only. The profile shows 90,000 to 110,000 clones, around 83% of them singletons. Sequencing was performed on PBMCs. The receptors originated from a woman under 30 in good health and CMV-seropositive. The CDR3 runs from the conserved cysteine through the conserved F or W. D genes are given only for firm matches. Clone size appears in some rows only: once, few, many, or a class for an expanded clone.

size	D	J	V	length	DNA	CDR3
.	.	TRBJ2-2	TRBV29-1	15	TGCAGCGTTGAATTCCCGTGGCCGAACACCGGGGAGCTGTTTTTT	CSVEFPWPNTGELFF
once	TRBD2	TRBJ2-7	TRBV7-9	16	TGTGCCAGCAGCCCGGGACTAGCGGGAGGGGGTTTCGAGCAGTACTTC	CASSPGLAGGGFEQYF
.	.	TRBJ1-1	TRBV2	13	TGTGCCAGCAGTGAAACGCAGGGCTCTGAAGCTTTCTTT	CASSETQGSEAFF
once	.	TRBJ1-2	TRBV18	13	TGTGCCAGCTCACCGAGGGCGGGGGACGGCTACACCTTC	CASSPRAGDGYTF
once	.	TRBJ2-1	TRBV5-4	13	TGTGCCAGCAGCTTGCAGGGCTACAATGAGCAGTTCTTC	CASSLQGYNEQFF
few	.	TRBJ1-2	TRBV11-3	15	TGTGCCAGCAGGCCTTCCTTCACAGGGATCGGCGGCTACACCTTC	CASRPSFTGIGGYTF
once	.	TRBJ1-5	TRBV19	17	TGTGCCAGTAGTATTCGGGACTGGGGGAGAAGCAATCAGCCCCAGCATTTT	CASSIRDWGRSNQPQHF
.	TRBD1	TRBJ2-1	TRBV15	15	TGTGCCACCAGCAGTTATGGGACAGGGCATGTCGAGCAGTTCTTC	CATSSYGTGHVEQFF
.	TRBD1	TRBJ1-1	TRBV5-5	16	TGTGCCAGCAGCCATCCGGGACAGGGGGAGGGTACTGAAGCTTTCTTT	CASSHPGQGEGTEAFF
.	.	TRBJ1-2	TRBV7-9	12	TGTGCCAGCAGCTCGGACTCCTATGGCTACACCTTC	CASSSDSYGYTF
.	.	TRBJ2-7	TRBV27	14	TGTGCCAGCGGAATAGGGGGTTCCTCCTACGAGCAGTACTTC	CASGIGGSSYEQYF
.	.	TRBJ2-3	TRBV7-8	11	TGTGCCAGCAGCTCCATAGATACGCAGTATTTT	CASSSIDTQYF
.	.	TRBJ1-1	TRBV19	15	TGTGCCAGTAGTACTCGAGGGATCATGAACACTGAAGCTTTCTTT	CASSTRGIMNTEAFF
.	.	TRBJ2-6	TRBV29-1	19	TGCAGCGTTGAAGCGCGGGCACAGGGTCCGAAAGGTGGGGCCAACGTCCTGACTTTC	CSVEARAQGPKGGANVLTF
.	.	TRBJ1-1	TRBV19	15	TGTGCCAGTAGTGTAACCGGGTCCTCGAGCGCTGAAGCTTTCTTT	CASSVTGSSSAEAFF
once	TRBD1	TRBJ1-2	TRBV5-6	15	TGTGCCAGCAGCTTCCCGGGACAGGGATCCTATGGCTACACCTTC	CASSFPGQGSYGYTF
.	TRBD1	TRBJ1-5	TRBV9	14	TGTGCCAGCAGCCCCTCGACAGGGGGGAGTCCCCAGCATTTT	CASSPSTGGSPQHF
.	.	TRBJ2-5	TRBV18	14	TGTGCCAGCTCCCCAACAGGGACCCAAGAGACCCAGTACTTC	CASSPTGTQETQYF
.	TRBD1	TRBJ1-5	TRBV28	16	TGTGCCAGCAGTCCCGCTACAGGGGGCGCGAATCAGCCCCAGCATTTT	CASSPATGGANQPQHF
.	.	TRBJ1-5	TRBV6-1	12	TGTGCCAGCAGTGCAGCCCCGGGGGCCCAGCATTTT	CASSAAPGAQHF
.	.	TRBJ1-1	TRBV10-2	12	TGCGCCAGCAGTGAAATAAACACTGAAGCTTTCTTT	CASSEINTEAFF
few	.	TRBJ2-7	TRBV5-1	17	TGCGCCAGCAGCTTGGGGGGCGGAGGGCCTAGCTCCTACGAGCAGTACTTC	CASSLGGGGPSSYEQYF
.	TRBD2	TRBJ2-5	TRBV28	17	TGTGCCAGCAGAAACCCGAGCGGGAGGGCCGTATCGGAGACCCAGTACTTC	CASRNPSGRAVSETQYF
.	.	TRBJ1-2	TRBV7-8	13	TGTGCCAGCAGCCTCGGACTCGTGGATGGCTACACCTTC	CASSLGLVDGYTF
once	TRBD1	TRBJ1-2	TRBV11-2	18	TGTGCCAGCAACCCACTATCTCGGACAGGGCAGAGGTCGGGTGGCTACACCTTC	CASNPLSRTGQRSGGYTF
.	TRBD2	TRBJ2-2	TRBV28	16	TGTGCCAGCATGGCCGGGGGGGTGATGGACACCGGGGAGCTGTTTTTT	CASMAGGVMDTGELFF
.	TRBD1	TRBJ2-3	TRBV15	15	TGTGCCACCAGCGGACCGGGACAGGGTACGGATACGCAGTATTTT	CATSGPGQGTDTQYF
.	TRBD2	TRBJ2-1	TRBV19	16	TGTGCCAGTAGTTGGGGGAGCGGGGCCTCCTACAATGAGCAGTTCTTC	CASSWGSGASYNEQFF
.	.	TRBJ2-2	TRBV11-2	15	TGTGCCAGCAGCTACGTTCACACCAACACCGGGGAGCTGTTTTTT	CASSYVHTNTGELFF
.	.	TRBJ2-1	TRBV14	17	TGTGCCAGCAGCCCCCTCTGGAGGTTAGAGCCCTACAATGAGCAGTTCTTC	CASSPLWRLEPYNEQFF
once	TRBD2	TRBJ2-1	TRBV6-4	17	TGTGCCAGCAGTCCTGGACTAGCGGGAGGGCTGGGTAATGAGCAGTTCTTC	CASSPGLAGGLGNEQFF
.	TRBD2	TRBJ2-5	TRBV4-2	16	TGTGCCAGCAGCCCCCTAAAGCGGGGGGCCGGAGAGACCCAGTACTTC	CASSPLKRGAGETQYF
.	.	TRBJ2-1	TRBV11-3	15	TGTGCCAGCAGCTTACCCGACAGGTTTTCTAATGAGCAGTTCTTC	CASSLPDRFSNEQFF
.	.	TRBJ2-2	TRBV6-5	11	TGTGCCATCCTGTTCTTTGGGGAGCTGTTTTTT	CAILFFGELFF
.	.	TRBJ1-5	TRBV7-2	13	TGTGCCAGCAGCCCCTTCCTCAATCAGCCCCAGCATTTT	CASSPFLNQPQHF
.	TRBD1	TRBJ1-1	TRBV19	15	TGTGCCAGTAGTATCAGGACAGGGGCTAACACTGAAGCTTTCTTT	CASSIRTGANTEAFF
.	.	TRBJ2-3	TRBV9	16	TGTGCCAGCAGCGTAGCACCGGACGGGGTGGCGGATACGCAGTATTTT	CASSVAPDGVADTQYF
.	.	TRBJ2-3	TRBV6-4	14	TGTGCCAGCAGCCCCCGGTCTGAGGCAGATACGCAGTATTTT	CASSPRSEADTQYF
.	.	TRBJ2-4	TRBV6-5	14	TGTGCCAGCAGTTTGTCCATAGCCAAAAACATTCAGTACTTC	CASSLSIAKNIQYF
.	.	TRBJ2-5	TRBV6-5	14	TGTGCCAGCAGTCTCCTGACAGTCCAAGAGACCCAGTACTTC	CASSLLTVQETQYF
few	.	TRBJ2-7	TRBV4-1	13	TGCGCCAGCAGAGGAGTTGGGTCCTACGAGCAGTACTTC	CASRGVGSYEQYF
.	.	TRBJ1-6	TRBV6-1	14	TGTGCCAGCAGTGGACCTCCCCCGGGGTCACCCCTCCACTTT	CASSGPPPGSPLHF